This T cell receptor (beta chain) was found in a study of blood T cell repertoires in COVID-19. Study overall: Both acute and convalescent COVID-19 samples were obtained from the United States, Italy and Spain. In each case, the material was cDNA or gDNA derived from T cells, B-cell-depleted T cells, or PBMCs.

As originally analysed: Estimation of nucleated cell counts was performed using reference gene primer amplification. The repertoire was sequenced with immunoSEQ multiplex PCR; TCRdb's copy has only in-frame clones and lacks some. The DNA was the basis for D and trimming; V, J and clone size are from that table. Of 48,000 or so clones in the sample, about nine tenths were seen once. Sequencing input: peripheral blood. This sequence was found in a human donor in a cohort sampled during active COVID-19.

As DNA, the CDR3 is TGTGCCAGCAGCCAAGTGACTAGCGGGACGGACGAGCAGTACTTC. Residues: CASSQVTSGTDEQYF. The J gene is TRBJ2-7, the V gene TRBV3-1 (or the pseudogene TRBV3-2); 11 bases match TRBD2. This CDR3 contains 15 residues. Germline lookup yields CDR1 LGHDT and CDR2 YNNKEL (reference sequence). V shed 1 base, J shed 5 bases, and the junction held 4 bases outside the gene matches.